This TCR beta chain came from a study of blood T cell repertoires in COVID-19. Looking at the study overall: Sample material is recorded as cDNA or gDNA derived from T cells, B-cell-depleted T cells, or PBMCs.

This CDR3 is 17 amino acids long. CDR1 is MNHEY and CDR2 is SVGEGT in the germline V gene. V was cut by 4 bases and J by 0 bases, with 19 bases left in between. In the study's own analysis: For nucleated cells, counts were estimated from reference gene primer amplification. Sequenced by immunoSEQ multiplex PCR; TCRdb stores in-frame clones only, minus some. V and J calls and clone size are given by that table; D and trimming were obtained from the DNA. In the table there are hundreds of thousands of clones, around 87% of which are singletons. The Seattle patients joined while their infection was active and were tracked longitudinally afterward. This clone was counted between two and nine times.

Sequencing input: peripheral blood. This TCR came from a woman aged 55 to 70 with COVID-19, enrolled during active disease. The chain links TRBV6-2 or TRBV6-3 to TRBJ2-7, with a tentative D call TRBD2 (5 bases). The CDR3 DNA is TGTGCCAGCAGTTCACCCTTTGGGGTAGCGAGCTCCTACGAGCAGTACTTC. Translated, it gives CASSSPFGVASSYEQYF.